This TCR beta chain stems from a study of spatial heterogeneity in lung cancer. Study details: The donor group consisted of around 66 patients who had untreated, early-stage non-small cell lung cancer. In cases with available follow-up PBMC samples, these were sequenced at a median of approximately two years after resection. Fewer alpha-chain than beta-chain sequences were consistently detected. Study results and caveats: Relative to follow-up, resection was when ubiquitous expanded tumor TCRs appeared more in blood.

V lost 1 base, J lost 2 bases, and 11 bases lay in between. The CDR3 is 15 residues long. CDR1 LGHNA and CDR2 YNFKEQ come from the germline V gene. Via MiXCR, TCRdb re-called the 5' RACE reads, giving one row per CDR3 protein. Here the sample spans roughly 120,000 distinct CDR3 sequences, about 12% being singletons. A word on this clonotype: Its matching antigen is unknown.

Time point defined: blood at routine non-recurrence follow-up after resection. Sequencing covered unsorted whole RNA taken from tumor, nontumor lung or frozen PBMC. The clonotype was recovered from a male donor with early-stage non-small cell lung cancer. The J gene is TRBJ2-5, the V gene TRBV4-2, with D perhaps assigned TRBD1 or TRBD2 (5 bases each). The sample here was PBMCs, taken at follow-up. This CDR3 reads CASSQGGVLQETQYF. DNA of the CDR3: TGTGCCAGCAGCCAAGGAGGGGTCCTACAAGAGACCCAGTACTTC.